These 29 T cell receptor beta chains share one sample of origin, sequenced in a study of TIL therapy for anti-PD-1-resistant metastatic lung cancer. The libraries were made with immunoSEQ v3. Assay: immunoSEQ multiplex PCR; the TCRdb copy retains only in-frame clones and omits some. The sample lists roughly 11,000 clones; 60% to 80% were seen once. As to time point: pre-treatment sample, taken before nivolumab and TIL therapy. Sequenced here: blood, sampled at baseline. These receptors came from a person between 30 and 79 years old with non-small cell lung cancer.

The chain recombines TRBV18 with TRBJ2-5; no reliable D call. Germline V gene data show CDR1 as KGHSH and CDR2 as LQKENI. V was clipped by 1 base and J by 2 bases, with 11 bases between them. The CDR3 is made up of 15 amino acids. The CDR3 region is CASSPRIQEQETQYF. CDR3 bases: TGTGCCAGCTCACCACGGATTCAGGAACAAGAGACCCAGTACTTC.

The genes are TRBV6-6 and TRBJ1-5; TRBD1 might be the D (5 bases). The germline V gene has CDR1 MNHNY and CDR2 SVGAGI (reference sequence). CDR3 size: 14 residues. Trimming removed 5 bases at V and 7 bases at J, with 15 bases between. DNA of the CDR3: TGTGCCAGCAGTAATCAGGGAAGCGGGCAGCCCCAGCATTTT. The encoded protein is CASSNQGSGQPQHF.

This chain joins TRBV2 and TRBJ2-7; D not resolved. Germline CDR1 SNHLY, CDR2 FYNNEI. Trimming shortened V by 10 bases and J by 6 bases, and 16 bases separated the two germline ends. The CDR3 contains 12 residues. CDR3: CATNVPSLEQYF. The CDR3 nucleotides are TGTGCCACAAACGTGCCCTCTCTCGAGCAGTACTTC.

The gene calls are TRBV7-2 and TRBJ1-4; TRBD1 matches at 7 bases. V lost 5 bases to trimming and J lost 0 bases; unmatched junction nucleotides: 12. The germline V gene has CDR1 SGHTA and CDR2 FQGNSA. This CDR3 spans 18 amino acids. CDR3 in DNA: TGTGCCAGCAGCGCCGGGGGCAGGGGGTCACCAACTAATGAAAAACTGTTTTTT. Translated, it gives CASSAGGRGSPTNEKLFF.

The rearrangement uses TRBV6-6 and TRBJ1-1; unclear D gene. Germline CDR1 and CDR2: MNHNY and SVGAGI (reference sequence). The CDR3 contains 13 residues. V was shortened by 6 bases and J by 1 base, with 9 bases between the two germline ends. The CDR3 DNA is TGTGCCAGCAGAGAGTCAGCGAACACTGAAGCTTTCTTT. As protein: CASRESANTEAFF.

The J gene is TRBJ2-1, the V gene TRBV20-1, with D perhaps TRBD1 or TRBD2 (5 bases each). CDR3 size: 11 residues. From germline, CDR1 is DFQATT and CDR2 SNEGSKA (reference sequence). V dropped 1 base and J dropped 7 bases, with 5 bases sitting between them. Here the CDR3 reads CSARGGNEQFF. For the CDR3, the DNA is TGCAGTGCTAGAGGGGGGAATGAGCAGTTCTTC.

The chain combines TRBV29-1 with TRBJ1-2; perhaps TRBD1 as D (5 bases). V lost 6 bases and J lost 4, with 24 bases in between. The length of the CDR3 is 16 residues. The germline V gene encodes CDR1 SQVTM and CDR2 ANQGSEA. CDR3 bases: TGCAGCGTGCCGGGCGGGGACTCTCGTTTACCCTATGGCTACACCTTC. It specifies CSVPGGDSRLPYGYTF.

The V gene is TRBV6-5, the J gene TRBJ2-2; 8 positions match TRBD2. V shed 2 bases, J shed 4 bases, and the junction held 6 bases outside the gene matches. The CDR3 contains 16 residues. Germline V gives CDR1 MNHEY, CDR2 SVGAGI. The CDR3 reads CASSYDTGGATGELFF. The CDR3 DNA sequence: TGTGCCAGCAGTTACGACACGGGAGGGGCCACCGGGGAGCTGTTTTTT.

This clone was detected only a few times. The J gene is TRBJ2-7, the V gene TRBV28; the D gene is possibly TRBD2 (6 bases). The CDR3 length is 14 residues. The V end was cut by 7 bases, the J end by 2 bases, with 15 bases between. CDR1 and CDR2 (germline): MDHEN, SYDVKM. The CDR3 spells CASNPRERPYEQYF. DNA of the CDR3: TGTGCCAGCAACCCACGGGAGCGCCCCTACGAGCAGTACTTC. The full variable domain, rest sourced from reference TRBV28 and TRBJ2-7, is DVKVTQSSRYLVKRTGEKVFLECVQDMDHENMFWYRQDPGLGLRLIYFSYDVKMKEKGDIPEGYSVSREKKERFSLILESASTNQTSMYLCASNPRERPYEQYFGPGTRLTVT.

The chain employs TRBV4-1 and TRBJ1-1; 11 bases line up with TRBD1. The germline V gene encodes CDR1 MGHRA and CDR2 YSYEKL. V was clipped by 3 bases and J by 4 bases; unmatched bases: 13. CDR3 length equals 18 residues. CDR3 DNA: TGCGCCAGCAGCCAGGGGGGACTACTAGGACAGGGGGCCACTGAAGCTTTCTTT. It specifies CASSQGGLLGQGATEAFF.

The V and J genes are TRBV2 and TRBJ2-1; D uncertain. Trimming left V 2 bases short and J 3 bases short, with 5 bases between. The CDR3 has 13 residues. Per the germline V gene, CDR1 is SNHLY and CDR2 is FYNNEI. CDR3 sequence: CASSEQLYNEQFF. CDR3 nucleotide sequence: TGTGCCAGCAGTGAACAGCTCTACAATGAGCAGTTCTTC. Combining the CDR3 with reference TRBV2 and TRBJ2-1 gives the whole variable domain EPEVTQTPSHQVTQMGQEVILRCVPISNHLYFYWYRQILGQKVEFLVSFYNNEISEKSEIFDDQFSVERPDGSNFTLKIRSTKLEDSAMYFCASSEQLYNEQFFGPGTRLTVL.

CDR3: CASSHEGVDTQYF. CDR3 coding DNA: TGTGCCAGCAGTCATGAGGGTGTCGATACGCAGTATTTT. This chain joins TRBV7-2 and TRBJ2-3; perhaps TRBD2 as D (5 bases). The CDR3 runs to 13 residues. Germline V gives CDR1 SGHTA, CDR2 FQGNSA. V gave up 6 bases and J gave up 6 bases, with 13 bases separating them.

The chain joins TRBV5-1 to TRBJ1-4, with D hard to call. CDR3 length: 14 residues. The V gene lost 1 base and the J gene lost 5 bases, with 9 bases spanning the gap. CDR1 is SGHRS, CDR2 YFSETQ, per germline. The CDR3 protein is CASSLIQPNEKLFF. The CDR3 nucleotides are TGCGCCAGCAGCTTGATACAGCCCAATGAAAAACTGTTTTTT. The variable domain in full, completed from reference TRBV5-1 and TRBJ1-4, reads KAGVTQTPRYLIKTRGQQVTLSCSPISGHRSVSWYQQTPGQGLQFLFEYFSETQRNKGNFPGRFSGRQFSNSRSEMNVSTLELGDSALYLCASSLIQPNEKLFFGSGTQLSVL.

The V gene is TRBV6-1, the J gene TRBJ2-4, with D tentatively TRBD2 (5 bases). This CDR3 has 16 amino acids. V lost 0 bases to trimming and J lost 2 bases, with 11 bases between them. The germline gives CDR1 MNHNS, CDR2 SASEGT. CDR3 sequence: CASSEASSGSKNIQYF. CDR3 nucleotides: TGTGCCAGCAGTGAAGCATCGTCGGGATCCAAAAACATTCAGTACTTC.

The table lists this clone with a count of one. This chain links TRBV9 with TRBJ2-1; 10 bases are shared with TRBD2. The CDR3 contains 15 residues. Germline-derived CDR1 and CDR2 are SGDLS and YYNGEE. J gave up 4 bases and V 3 bases, and 4 bases lay outside the gene matches. The CDR3: CASSATSGAYNEQFF. The CDR3 DNA reads TGTGCCAGCAGCGCAACTAGCGGGGCTTACAATGAGCAGTTCTTC.

This clone has a handful of counts. V and J are TRBV15 and TRBJ1-3; no clear D. With 1 base removed from V and 0 bases from J, the gap between germline ends came to 10 bases. CDR1 LNHNV and CDR2 YYDKDF come from the germline V gene (reference sequence). This CDR3 is 16 amino acids long. The CDR3 DNA reads TGTGCCACCAGCAGAGGCGCGGCCGCCTCTGGAAACACCATATATTTT. This gives the protein CATSRGAAASGNTIYF.

The V gene is TRBV6-4, the J gene TRBJ2-1; a weak D match, TRBD2 (6 bases). CDR1 is MRHNA and CDR2 is SNTAGT in the germline V gene. The V end was cut by 2 bases, the J end by 1 base, with 9 bases between. This CDR3 spans 15 amino acids. The CDR3 nucleotides are TGTGCCAGCAGTGACGTGGCGGGGTCCTACAATGAGCAGTTCTTC. This translates into CASSDVAGSYNEQFF.

The CDR3: CASSQPGQPYGYTF. The CDR3 coding sequence is TGTGCCAGCTCCCAGCCGGGACAGCCATATGGCTACACCTTC. The chain employs TRBV18 and TRBJ1-2, with 7 bases fitting TRBD1. V lost 6 bases, J lost 5 bases, and 9 bases stayed unmatched. The CDR3 spans 14 residues. The germline V gene encodes CDR1 KGHSH and CDR2 LQKENI. The full variable domain, rest sourced from reference TRBV18 and TRBJ1-2, is NAGVMQNPRHLVRRRGQEARLRCSPMKGHSHVYWYRQLPEEGLKFMVYLQKENIIDESGMPKERFSAEFPKEGPSILRIQQVVRGDSAAYFCASSQPGQPYGYTFGSGTRLTVV.

This clone was counted a few times. This chain connects TRBV23-1 to TRBJ1-5, with D hard to call. TRBV23-1 is an open reading frame, and its role is uncertain. V lost 3 bases and J 1 base, leaving 22 bases between the germline ends. There are 19 residues in the CDR3. The CDR3 here is CASSHAPRRALGSNQPQHF. CDR3 sequence (DNA): TGCGCCAGCAGTCACGCACCCCGGCGCGCCCTGGGGAGCAATCAGCCCCAGCATTTT.

This clone was recorded only once. This chain connects TRBV4-3 to TRBJ2-7; D call uncertain. Trimming took 0 bases from V and 2 from J, leaving 11 bases between them. The CDR3 consists of 15 residues. Germline CDR1 is LGHNA and CDR2 is YSLEER. CDR3 loop: CASSQDFYWAYEQYF. The DNA of the CDR3 is TGCGCCAGCAGCCAAGACTTCTATTGGGCCTACGAGCAGTACTTC.

The rearrangement uses TRBV4-3 and TRBJ2-2, with 11 bases identical to TRBD2. J was trimmed by 4 bases and V by 4 bases; bases with no gene match: 14. CDR1 and CDR2 (germline): LGHNA, YSLEER. The length of the CDR3 is 19 residues. CDR3 in amino acids: CASSPHQLGTSGFTGELFF. CDR3 in DNA: TGCGCCAGCAGCCCACACCAACTGGGGACTAGCGGATTCACCGGGGAGCTGTTTTTT.

J is TRBJ2-1 and V is TRBV6-4, with D perhaps being TRBD1 or TRBD2 (5 bases each). Germline loops: CDR1 MRHNA, CDR2 SNTAGT. The V end lost 2 bases, the J end lost 7 bases, and 12 bases lay between the germline ends. This CDR3 spans 14 amino acids. The CDR3 bases are TGTGCCAGCAGTGACGGGGGTCACGGGAATGAGCAGTTCTTC. It is translated as CASSDGGHGNEQFF.

This clone was seen a handful of times. The rearrangement joins TRBV19 to TRBJ1-2, with D hard to call. The CDR3 spans 12 residues. Trimming took off 3 bases at V and 5 bases at J, with 7 bases between the two ends. The germline V gene encodes CDR1 LNHDA and CDR2 SQIVND (reference sequence). The CDR3, as DNA: TGTGCCAGTAGTATGGGATGGTATGGCTACACCTTC. As protein: CASSMGWYGYTF.

V gene TRBV7-8 combines with J gene TRBJ2-5; TRBD1 aligns across 10 bases. Trimming at V came to 4 bases and at J to 5 bases, leaving 7 bases not matched to a gene. Germline values: CDR1 SGHVS, CDR2 FQNEAQ. The CDR3 loop spans 15 amino acids. For the CDR3, the DNA is TGTGCCAGCAGCTCCAGACAGGGGGCCTACGAGACCCAGTACTTC. This codes for CASSSRQGAYETQYF.

This rearrangement joins TRBV5-8 to TRBJ2-6, with D tentatively TRBD1 (8 bases). CDR3 length: 17 residues. In germline, CDR1 is SGHTS, CDR2 YDEGEE. V was clipped by 0 bases and J by 4 bases, with 14 bases between them. The DNA for the CDR3 is TGTGCCAGCAGCTTGGACAGGGGGGGTTCCGGGGCCAACGTCCTGACTTTC. Amino acid sequence: CASSLDRGGSGANVLTF. The variable domain in full, with the rest retrieved from reference TRBV5-8 and TRBJ2-6, is EAGVTQSPTHLIKTRGQQATLRCSPISGHTSVYWYQQALGLGLQFLLWYDEGEERNRGNFPPRFSGRQFPNYSSELNVNALELEDSALYLCASSLDRGGSGANVLTFGAGSRLTVL.

This chain connects TRBV5-8 to TRBJ1-4, with TRBD1 matching over 7 bases. The CDR3 spans 14 residues. Per the germline V gene, CDR1 is SGHTS and CDR2 is YDEGEE. Trimming cost V 5 bases and J 5 bases; bases outside gene matches: 6. The CDR3 coding sequence is TGTGCCAGCAGGATGACAGGGACAAATGAAAAACTGTTTTTT. Translation: CASRMTGTNEKLFF.

The chain joins TRBV4-1 to TRBJ2-7; TRBD1 is a possible D gene (5 bases). Deletions cut 2 bases from V and 2 bases from J, with 19 bases between. Germline CDR1 and CDR2: MGHRA and YSYEKL. This CDR3 has 17 amino acids. The CDR3 protein is CASSQTPQGRDPYEQYF. The CDR3 DNA is TGCGCCAGCAGCCAAACCCCCCAGGGAAGGGATCCCTACGAGCAGTACTTC.

The V and J genes are TRBV18 and TRBJ2-7, with 8 bases that match TRBD1. Germline loops: CDR1 KGHSH, CDR2 LQKENI. V shed 3 bases, J shed 7 bases, and the junction held 11 bases outside the gene matches. This CDR3 is built from 15 residues. CDR3 bases: TGTGCCAGCTCACCGCCGACAGGGGCCACTGGGGAGCAGTACTTC. This sequence encodes CASSPPTGATGEQYF.

The CDR3 region is CASSEDRAEEKLFF. CDR3 sequence (DNA): TGTGCCAGCAGCGAGGACAGGGCGGAAGAAAAACTGTTTTTT. The chain recombines TRBV5-6 with TRBJ1-4; 8 bases match TRBD1. After removal of 4 bases from V and 8 bases from J, the junction contained 7 bases not matched to a gene. Germline V gene data show CDR1 as SGHDT and CDR2 as YYEEEE. CDR3 size: 14 residues. Looking up the rest from reference TRBV5-6 and TRBJ1-4 gives the full variable domain: DAGVTQSPTHLIKTRGQQVTLRCSPKSGHDTVSWYQQALGQGPQFIFQYYEEEERQRGNFPDRFSGHQFPNYSSELNVNALLLGDSALYLCASSEDRAEEKLFFGSGTQLSVL.